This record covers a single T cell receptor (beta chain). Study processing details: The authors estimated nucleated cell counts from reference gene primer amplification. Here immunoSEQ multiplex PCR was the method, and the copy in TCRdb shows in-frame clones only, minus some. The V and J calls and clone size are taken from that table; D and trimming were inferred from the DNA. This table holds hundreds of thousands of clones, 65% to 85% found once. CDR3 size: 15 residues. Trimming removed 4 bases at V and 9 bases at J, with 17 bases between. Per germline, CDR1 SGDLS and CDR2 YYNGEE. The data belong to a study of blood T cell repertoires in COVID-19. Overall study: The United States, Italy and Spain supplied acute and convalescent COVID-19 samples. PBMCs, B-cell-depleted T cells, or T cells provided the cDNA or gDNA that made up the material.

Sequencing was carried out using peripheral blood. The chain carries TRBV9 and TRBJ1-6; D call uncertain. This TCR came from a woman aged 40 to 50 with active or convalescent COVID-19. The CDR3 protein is CASSPDEPSGSPLHF. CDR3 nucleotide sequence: TGTGCCAGCAGCCCAGACGAGCCCAGCGGTTCACCCCTCCACTTT.